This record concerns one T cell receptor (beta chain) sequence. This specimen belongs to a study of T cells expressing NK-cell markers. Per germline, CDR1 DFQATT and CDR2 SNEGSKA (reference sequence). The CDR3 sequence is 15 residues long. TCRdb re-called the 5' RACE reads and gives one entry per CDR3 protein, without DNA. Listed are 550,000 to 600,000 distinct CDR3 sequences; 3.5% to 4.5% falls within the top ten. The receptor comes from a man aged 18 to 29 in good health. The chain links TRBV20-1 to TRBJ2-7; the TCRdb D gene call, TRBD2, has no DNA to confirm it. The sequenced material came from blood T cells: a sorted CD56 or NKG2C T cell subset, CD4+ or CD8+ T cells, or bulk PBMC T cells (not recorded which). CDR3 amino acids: CSANGLAGAIHEQYF.